This T cell receptor (beta chain) came from a study of CDR3 diversity in severe acne. This clonotype was seen a handful of times. TCRdb redid the calling of the PCR reads with MiXCR, one entry per CDR3 protein. The data hold roughly 100,000 distinct CDR3 sequences, with roughly 51% observed a single time. Input material: blood. This sequence was found in a male donor with acne.

The CDR3 DNA is TGTGCCAGTAGCCTCGAACAGGGGAACACCGGGGAGCTGTTTTTT. Residues: CASSLEQGNTGELFF. This chain connects TRBV19 to TRBJ2-2; TRBD1 might be the D (6 bases). The CDR3 length is 15 residues. Trimming cost V 6 bases and J 1 base, with 12 bases left between them. Germline values: CDR1 LNHDA, CDR2 SQIVND (reference sequence).